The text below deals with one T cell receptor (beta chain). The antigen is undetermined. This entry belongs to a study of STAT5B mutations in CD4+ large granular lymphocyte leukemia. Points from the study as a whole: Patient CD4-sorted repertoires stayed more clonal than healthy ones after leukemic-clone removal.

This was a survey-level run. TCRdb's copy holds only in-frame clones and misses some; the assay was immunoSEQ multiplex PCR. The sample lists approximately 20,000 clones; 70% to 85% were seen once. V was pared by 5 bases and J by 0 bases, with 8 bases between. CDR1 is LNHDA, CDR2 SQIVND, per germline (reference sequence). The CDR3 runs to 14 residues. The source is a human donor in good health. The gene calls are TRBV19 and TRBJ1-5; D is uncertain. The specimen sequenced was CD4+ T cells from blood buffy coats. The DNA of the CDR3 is TGTGCCAGTAGTTCACAGAATAGCAATCAGCCCCAGCATTTT. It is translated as CASSSQNSNQPQHF.